Listed below are T cell receptor beta chains from one sample, sequenced in a study of T cell changes during pregnancy in multiple sclerosis. TCRdb's table, derived via immunoSEQ multiplex PCR, lists solely in-frame clones and lacks some. The table records some 110,000 clones, about 90% of them present only once. Sequences were derived from peripheral blood, sampled before pregnancy. The receptors here all came from a female donor with multiple sclerosis, enrolled in a pregnancy study. CDR3s include the opening cysteine and the closing phenylalanine or tryptophan. D genes are given only for firm matches. For some rows the clone size is stated as once, few or many, or as a class when expanded; others skip it.

CASSEDRRAYNEQFF,TGTGCCAGCAGCGAGGACAGGAGAGCCTACAATGAGCAGTTCTTC,TRBJ2-1,.,TRBD1,TRBV9
CASSPSSGTGGSPLHF,TGTGCCAGCAGCCCTTCCTCCGGGACAGGGGGATCACCCCTCCACTTT,TRBJ1-6,.,TRBD1,TRBV7-8
CASSLASSGGITDTQYF,TGTGCCAGCAGCTTGGCATCTAGCGGGGGGATCACAGATACGCAGTATTTT,TRBJ2-3,.,TRBD2,TRBV5-6
CASSAGDRRQETQYF,TGTGCCAGCAGCGCTGGGGACAGGCGCCAAGAGACCCAGTACTTC,TRBJ2-5,.,TRBD1,TRBV9
CASSPGQGNEQYF,TGTGCCAGCAGCCCAGGACAGGGCAACGAGCAGTACTTC,TRBJ2-7,.,TRBD1,TRBV7-6
CASTSGEQGETQYF,TGTGCCAGCACCTCGGGGGAGCAGGGAGAGACCCAGTACTTC,TRBJ2-5,.,.,TRBV11-3
CASSIKGQYDYGYTF,TGTGCCAGTAGTATAAAGGGACAGTACGACTATGGCTACACCTTC,TRBJ1-2,.,TRBD1,TRBV19
CASSSWTGVGEQFF,TGTGCCAGCAGCTCCTGGACAGGGGTTGGGGAGCAGTTCTTC,TRBJ2-1,.,TRBD1,TRBV11-1
CASTRSGNYGYTF,TGTGCCAGCACCCGATCAGGGAACTATGGCTACACCTTC,TRBJ1-2,few,.,TRBV14
CASSLVFLADNEQFF,TGTGCCAGCAGCTTAGTCTTTCTAGCGGACAATGAGCAGTTCTTC,TRBJ2-1,.,TRBD2,TRBV7-2
CASSPKRRLTDTQYF,TGTGCCAGCAGCCCAAAGAGGCGCCTGACAGATACGCAGTATTTT,TRBJ2-3,.,.,TRBV7-9
CASSLQMNSGNTIYF,TGTGCCAGCTCACTTCAGATGAACTCTGGAAACACCATATATTTT,TRBJ1-3,once,.,TRBV18
CASSIGQVGEQYF,TGTGCCAGTAGTATCGGACAGGTCGGCGAGCAGTACTTC,TRBJ2-7,.,TRBD1,TRBV19
CASSFWGGNTIYF,TGTGCCAGCAGCTTCTGGGGCGGAAACACCATATATTTT,TRBJ1-3,.,.,TRBV5-4
CASSGGGLYSGTEAFF,TGTGCCAGTAGTGGGGGGGGTTTATACTCGGGCACTGAAGCTTTCTTT,TRBJ1-1,.,.,TRBV19
CASSRDFNYEQYF,TGTGCCAGCAGTCGGGACTTTAACTACGAGCAGTACTTC,TRBJ2-7,.,.,TRBV6-5
CASSTPQQGTNEKLFF,TGTGCCAGTAGTACTCCACAACAGGGAACTAATGAAAAACTGTTTTTT,TRBJ1-4,.,.,TRBV19
CASSFGLGPSYEQYF,TGTGCCAGCAGCTTTGGGCTGGGGCCCTCCTACGAGCAGTACTTC,TRBJ2-7,.,.,TRBV7-9
CSVVPGESEKLFF,TGCAGCGTTGTCCCAGGGGAGAGTGAAAAACTGTTTTTT,TRBJ1-4,.,.,TRBV29-1
CATSPLAEVILMQFF,TGTGCCACCAGCCCCCTTGCTGAGGTTATCCTAATGCAGTTCTTC,TRBJ2-1,.,.,TRBV15
CASHAGQGARYEKLFF,TGCGCCAGCCATGCGGGACAGGGGGCGCGATATGAAAAACTGTTTTTT,TRBJ1-4,.,TRBD1,TRBV5-1
CASSHYGNYGYTF,TGTGCCAGCAGCCACTATGGGAACTATGGCTACACCTTC,TRBJ1-2,.,.,TRBV5-4
CASSMQGVEIYEQYF,TGTGCCAGTAGTATGCAGGGGGTAGAAATCTACGAGCAGTACTTC,TRBJ2-7,.,TRBD1,TRBV19
CASSLAREDPNYGYTF,TGTGCCAGCAGCTTGGCTCGCGAGGATCCTAACTATGGCTACACCTTC,TRBJ1-2,.,.,TRBV5-4
CASSWGQFQETQYF,TGTGCCAGCAGCTGGGGACAGTTCCAAGAGACCCAGTACTTC,TRBJ2-5,.,TRBD1,TRBV7-2
CASSESSFVDEQFF,TGTGCCAGCAGTGAATCTAGCTTCGTCGATGAGCAGTTCTTC,TRBJ2-1,.,.,TRBV6-1
CASSPQGFGSSGYTF,TGTGCCAGCAGTCCGCAGGGGTTCGGTAGCTCTGGCTACACCTTC,TRBJ1-2,.,.,TRBV5-6
CASSPRTEGQFTEAFF,TGTGCCAGCAGCCCCCGCACGGAGGGACAGTTCACTGAAGCTTTCTTT,TRBJ1-1,few,TRBD1,TRBV9
CASSYSVRDTEAFF,TGTGCCAGCAGTTACTCCGTCAGGGATACTGAAGCTTTCTTT,TRBJ1-1,.,.,TRBV6-5
CASNSGLRVDYGYTF,TGTGCCAGCAACAGCGGACTTAGGGTCGACTATGGCTACACCTTC,TRBJ1-2,.,.,TRBV28
CASSVEGYGDTQYF,TGTGCCAGCAGCGTAGAGGGGTATGGAGATACGCAGTATTTT,TRBJ2-3,.,.,TRBV9
CSALDRGETQYF,TGCAGCGCCTTGGACAGGGGGGAGACCCAGTACTTC,TRBJ2-5,.,TRBD1,TRBV29-1
CASTPGSAGGTEAFF,TGTGCCAGCACCCCCGGGTCGGCAGGGGGCACTGAAGCTTTCTTT,TRBJ1-1,.,TRBD1,TRBV6-6
CASSFGSNDYEQYF,TGTGCCAGCAGCTTCGGGAGCAATGACTACGAGCAGTACTTC,TRBJ2-7,once,.,TRBV11-3
CASSAGTTNTEAFF,TGTGCCAGCAGCGCCGGGACAACGAACACTGAAGCTTTCTTT,TRBJ1-1,once,.,TRBV6-1
CAIRGQGGPDTQYF,TGTGCCATCAGGGGACAGGGTGGACCAGATACGCAGTATTTT,TRBJ2-3,.,TRBD1,TRBV10-3
CASRSGQVFSDYGYTF,TGTGCCAGCAGGTCGGGACAGGTCTTTTCAGACTATGGCTACACCTTC,TRBJ1-2,.,TRBD1,TRBV28
CASSLLVNTEAFF,TGTGCCAGCAGTTTACTAGTAAACACTGAAGCTTTCTTT,TRBJ1-1,.,.,TRBV28
CASSPGQGAANEQFF,TGTGCCAGCAGCCCCGGCCAGGGGGCCGCCAATGAGCAGTTCTTC,TRBJ2-1,.,TRBD1,TRBV7-9
CSVGDRDEWAYF,TGCAGCGTTGGGGACAGGGACGAATGGGCGTACTTC,TRBJ2-4,.,TRBD1,TRBV29-1
CSVVRSGTSGKYNEQFF,TGCAGCGTTGTTAGGTCGGGGACTAGCGGGAAGTACAATGAGCAGTTCTTC,TRBJ2-1,.,TRBD2,TRBV29-1
CASSHLRQGGYNSPLHF,TGTGCCAGTAGTCACCTCAGACAGGGGGGATATAATTCACCCCTCCACTTT,TRBJ1-6,once,TRBD1,TRBV19
CASSPKHTGELFF,TGTGCCAGTAGTCCCAAGCACACCGGGGAGCTGTTTTTT,TRBJ2-2,.,.,TRBV19
CAFDRGDTGELFF,TGTGCCTTCGACAGGGGTGACACCGGGGAGCTGTTTTTT,TRBJ2-2,.,TRBD1,TRBV7-9
CAISEGQGQGYTF,TGTGCCATCAGTGAGGGACAGGGCCAGGGCTACACCTTC,TRBJ1-2,.,TRBD1,TRBV10-3
CASSLALQGGTEAFF,TGTGCCAGCAGCTTGGCCCTCCAGGGGGGAACTGAAGCTTTCTTT,TRBJ1-1,.,TRBD1,TRBV5-6
CASSLGSGRGTDTQYF,TGCGCCAGCAGCTTGGGATCGGGCAGGGGCACAGATACGCAGTATTTT,TRBJ2-3,.,.,TRBV5-1
CAIGTLDTQYF,TGTGCCATCGGCACCTTAGATACGCAGTATTTT,TRBJ2-3,.,.,TRBV10-3
CALTRGWAGANVLTF,TGTGCCCTCACCCGGGGGTGGGCTGGGGCCAACGTCCTGACTTTC,TRBJ2-6,.,.,TRBV30
CAISETTGTAEAFF,TGTGCCATCAGTGAGACCACGGGGACAGCTGAAGCTTTCTTT,TRBJ1-1,.,TRBD1,TRBV10-3
CASRRESYEQYF,TGTGCCAGCAGAAGGGAGTCATACGAGCAGTACTTC,TRBJ2-7,.,.,TRBV6-5
CASSFSGTGANVLTF,TGTGCCAGCAGTTTTAGCGGTACTGGGGCCAACGTCCTGACTTTC,TRBJ2-6,.,.,TRBV28
CASSIAGAETQYF,TGTGCCAGCAGTATAGCAGGGGCGGAGACCCAGTACTTC,TRBJ2-5,once,.,TRBV27
CASSPNVQARFTEAFF,TGTGCCAGCTCACCTAACGTACAGGCTAGGTTCACTGAAGCTTTCTTT,TRBJ1-1,.,.,TRBV18
CASSPDTLPGQGEKLFF,TGTGCCAGTAGTCCAGACACCCTCCCGGGACAGGGAGAAAAACTGTTTTTT,TRBJ1-4,.,TRBD1,TRBV19
CASSLAGLSGSGPYEQYF,TGTGCCAGCAGCTTAGCGGGACTCTCAGGATCAGGACCCTACGAGCAGTACTTC,TRBJ2-7,.,.,TRBV7-9
CASSSPRTVKSNTEAFF,TGTGCCAGCAGCTCTCCGAGGACAGTAAAGTCGAACACTGAAGCTTTCTTT,TRBJ1-1,.,.,TRBV7-9